These 22 T cell receptor beta chains share one sample of origin, sequenced in a study of T-cell reconstitution after alpha-beta-depleted transplantation in children. Unique molecular identifiers were used to barcode this TCRbeta library. Each CDR3 protein is one row after TCRdb ran MiXCR on the PCR reads. The sample carries roughly 500,000 distinct CDR3 sequences, around a third recorded once. Sequenced here: PBMCs from the stem cell graft donor, sampled from the stem cell graft. Every receptor here comes from a human donor who donated a stem cell graft to a child with aplastic anemia.

This clonotype was observed once. This rearrangement joins TRBV4-2 to TRBJ2-2; 12 positions agree with TRBD2. CDR3 size: 17 residues. The V segment lost 1 base and the J segment 4 bases; nucleotides outside the gene matches: 4. Per germline, CDR1 LGHNA and CDR2 YNFKEQ. The CDR3 DNA follows: TGTGCCAGCAGCCAAGTACCGGGACTAGCGGGCACCGGGGAGCTGTTTTTT. Translated, it gives CASSQVPGLAGTGELFF.

This rearrangement joins TRBV9 to TRBJ2-3, with 15 bases fitting TRBD2. The CDR3 runs 17 residues. Germline trimming cut 2 bases from V and 3 bases from J; bases unmatched to any gene: 4. In germline, CDR1 is SGDLS, CDR2 YYNGEE. The CDR3 is CASSVGLAGGNTDTQYF. The CDR3 nucleotides read TGTGCCAGCAGCGTGGGACTAGCGGGAGGTAATACAGATACGCAGTATTTT. The full variable domain, rest sourced from reference TRBV9 and TRBJ2-3, is DSGVTQTPKHLITATGQRVTLRCSPRSGDLSVYWYQQSLDQGLQFLIQYYNGEERAKGNILERFSAQQFPDLHSELNLSSLELGDSALYFCASSVGLAGGNTDTQYFGPGTRLTVL.

This clonotype was picked up a small number of times. The chain uses TRBV20-1 and TRBJ1-6; TRBD1 matches at 10 bases. The CDR3 is 14 amino acids. The V segment lost 5 bases and the J segment 7 bases; nucleotides outside the gene matches: 5. Germline lookup yields CDR1 DFQATT and CDR2 SNEGSKA (reference sequence). The CDR3 DNA is TGCAGTGCTTTACAGGACAGGGGGAATTCACCCCTCCACTTT. Its translation: CSALQDRGNSPLHF.

This chain connects TRBV30 to TRBJ2-2, with 8 bases identical to TRBD1. The CDR3 runs to 14 residues. Germline V gene sequence: CDR1 GTSNPN, CDR2 SVGIG (reference sequence). The ends lost 8 bases at V and 2 bases at J; junction bases unmatched: 7. Here the CDR3 reads CAQDRGSNTGELFF. DNA of the CDR3: TGTGCCCAAGACAGGGGTTCCAACACCGGGGAGCTGTTTTTT.

The rearrangement joins TRBV14 to TRBJ1-1; D remains unclear. The V end was cut by 0 bases, the J end by 0 bases, with 8 bases between. CDR1 and CDR2 from the germline V gene are SGHDN and FVKESK. The CDR3 runs 15 residues. CDR3 nucleotides: TGTGCCAGCAGCCAAGATACCGGGATGAACACTGAAGCTTTCTTT. Translated: CASSQDTGMNTEAFF. The full variable domain, with the rest looked up from reference TRBV14 and TRBJ1-1, is EAGVTQFPSHSVIEKGQTVTLRCDPISGHDNLYWYRRVMGKEIKFLLHFVKESKQDESGMPNNRFLAERTGGTYSTLKVQPAELEDSGVYFCASSQDTGMNTEAFFGQGTRLTVV.

This clonotype has a single count. The rearrangement uses TRBV4-1 and TRBJ2-1; 9 bases line up with TRBD2. The CDR3 covers 17 residues. V lost 1 base, J lost 4 bases, and 8 bases stayed unmatched. Germline CDR1 reads MGHRA; CDR2 reads YSYEKL. The CDR3: CASSQGAGAGGYNEQFF. For the CDR3, the DNA is TGCGCCAGCAGCCAAGGCGCGGGGGCGGGAGGGTACAATGAGCAGTTCTTC.

The chain employs TRBV7-2 and TRBJ2-3, with D unclear. V lost 4 bases and J lost 4, with 12 bases in between. CDR3 length: 14 amino acids. From germline, CDR1 is SGHTA and CDR2 FQGNSA. CDR3 sequence (DNA): TGTGCCAGCAGCTCGGGCCTTCCGGCAGATACGCAGTATTTT. It codes for CASSSGLPADTQYF. The full variable domain, in which reference TRBV7-2 and TRBJ2-3 provide the parts outside the CDR3, is GAGVSQSPSNKVTEKGKDVELRCDPISGHTALYWYRQSLGQGLEFLIYFQGNSAPDKSGLPSDRFSAERTGGSVSTLTIQRTQQEDSAVYLCASSSGLPADTQYFGPGTRLTVL.

This clonotype was detected a few times. V is TRBV28 and J is TRBJ2-7, with 11 bases aligning to TRBD2. J gave up 4 bases and V 5 bases, and 10 bases lay outside the gene matches. Germline CDR1 reads MDHEN; CDR2 reads SYDVKM. This CDR3 is 16 amino acids long. CDR3 protein: CASSRATSGSLYEQYF. Written as DNA, the CDR3 is TGTGCCAGCAGTCGCGCTACTAGCGGGAGTTTGTACGAGCAGTACTTC.

This clonotype turned up a few times. The V call is TRBV13, the J call TRBJ2-5; the D gene is possibly TRBD1 (6 bases). The germline V gene has CDR1 PRHDT and CDR2 FYEKMQ (reference sequence). This CDR3 has 16 residues. V was trimmed by 3 bases and J by 0 bases, leaving 14 bases between them. CDR3 amino acids: CASSFSPTGYQETQYF. CDR3 nucleotides: TGTGCCAGCAGCTTCTCCCCCACAGGGTACCAAGAGACCCAGTACTTC.

This clonotype was picked up one time. The J gene is TRBJ2-3, the V gene TRBV7-6; TRBD2 matches 8 bases. Germline trimming cut 5 bases from V and 0 bases from J; bases unmatched to any gene: 7. CDR3 size: 16 residues. Germline CDR1 and CDR2: SGHVS and FNYEAQ. The CDR3, as DNA: TGTGCCAGCAGCCTACTAGCGGAGACTAGCACAGATACGCAGTATTTT. This codes for CASSLLAETSTDTQYF.

The rearrangement links TRBV18 to TRBJ1-1; D not resolved. This CDR3 comprises 17 residues. V was clipped by 0 bases and J by 0 bases, with 14 bases between them. Germline V gene lookup returns CDR1 KGHSH and CDR2 LQKENI. CDR3 sequence: CASSPPFSGAMNTEAFF. DNA for the CDR3: TGTGCCAGCTCACCACCGTTCTCAGGTGCTATGAACACTGAAGCTTTCTTT.

The chain has TRBV5-1 and TRBJ2-5; 11 bases map to TRBD2. Trimming cost V 4 bases and J 5 bases; bases outside gene matches: 10. This CDR3 spans 16 amino acids. Germline loops: CDR1 SGHRS, CDR2 YFSETQ. The CDR3, as DNA: TGCGCCAGCAGCCTGCACCTAGCGGGAGGAGGGGAGACCCAGTACTTC. It encodes CASSLHLAGGGETQYF.

The chain links TRBV6-5 to TRBJ2-7; 7 nucleotides line up with TRBD2. In germline, CDR1 is MNHEY, CDR2 SVGAGI. The CDR3 loop spans 16 amino acids. The trim removed 2 bases at V and 6 bases at J, leaving 13 bases unmatched. This CDR3 reads CASSYQFAAGVSEQYF. Here the CDR3 DNA reads TGTGCCAGCAGTTACCAATTCGCCGCGGGAGTATCCGAGCAGTACTTC.

This clonotype was detected only a few times. The chain links TRBV5-1 to TRBJ1-1; D is ambiguous. Germline V gives CDR1 SGHRS, CDR2 YFSETQ. CDR3 size: 15 residues. The V end was cut by 0 bases, the J end by 1 base, with 10 bases between. The CDR3 reads CASSLELRKNTEAFF. The CDR3, as DNA: TGCGCCAGCAGCTTGGAGCTAAGAAAGAACACTGAAGCTTTCTTT.

CDR3 in DNA: TGTGCCAGTAGTATGTTCGGGACAGTCTTTGATGGCTACACCTTC. Translation: CASSMFGTVFDGYTF. This chain links TRBV19 with TRBJ1-2, with 7 positions matching TRBD1. This CDR3 is 15 amino acids long. The germline gives CDR1 LNHDA, CDR2 SQIVND (reference sequence). The ends lost 3 bases at V and 6 bases at J; junction bases unmatched: 10.

V is TRBV20-1 and J is TRBJ2-2, with 8 bases aligning to TRBD2. V lost 5 bases to trimming and J lost 2 bases; unmatched junction nucleotides: 10. Germline V CDR1 and CDR2: DFQATT, SNEGSKA (reference sequence). CDR3 length: 16 amino acids. CDR3 in amino acids: CSARRLGLDNTGELFF. In DNA form, the CDR3 reads TGCAGTGCTCGTCGATTGGGACTAGATAACACCGGGGAGCTGTTTTTT.

The CDR3 loop is CASRKTGYTEAFF. CDR3 nucleotides: TGTGCCAGCAGAAAAACAGGGTACACTGAAGCTTTCTTT. The chain has TRBV27 and TRBJ1-1; possibly TRBD1 for D (6 bases). CDR1 and CDR2 from the germline V gene are MNHEY and SMNVEV (reference sequence). The length of the CDR3 is 13 residues. The germline V and J ends were trimmed by 6 bases and 3 bases, with 11 bases remaining between them.

The J gene is TRBJ2-6, the V gene TRBV12-3 or TRBV12-4; D may be TRBD1 or TRBD2 (6 bases each). CDR3 length: 14 amino acids. V was shortened by 10 bases and J by 2 bases, with 12 bases between the two germline ends. This chain's CDR3 is CATPGATGANVLTF. For the CDR3, the DNA is TGTGCCACACCGGGGGCTACTGGGGCCAACGTCCTGACTTTC.

This clonotype has only a few counts. The chain employs TRBV9 and TRBJ2-3; 11 bases agree with TRBD2. Trimming took 0 bases from V and 1 from J; bases not matched to a gene: 4. CDR1 is SGDLS and CDR2 is YYNGEE in the germline V gene. The CDR3 extends over 17 amino acids. CDR3 amino acids: CASSVGVSGRGTDTQYF. CDR3 nucleotide sequence: TGTGCCAGCAGCGTAGGGGTTAGCGGGAGGGGCACAGATACGCAGTATTTT.

This clonotype was found a few times. As DNA, the CDR3 is TGCGCCAGCAGCCAAGAGCTGCTGGGGAATGAGCAGTTCTTC. Protein: CASSQELLGNEQFF. V and J are TRBV4-1 and TRBJ2-1; D remains ambiguous. V was pared by 0 bases and J by 7 bases, with 10 bases between. The CDR3 extends over 14 amino acids. The germline V gene encodes CDR1 MGHRA and CDR2 YSYEKL.

This clonotype has more than one count but fewer than ten. The chain is built from TRBV11-2 and TRBJ1-2, with D possibly matching TRBD1 (5 bases). The CDR3 extends over 13 amino acids. V was cut by 4 bases and J by 7 bases, with 13 bases left in between. Germline-derived CDR1 and CDR2 are SGHAT and FQNNGV. CDR3 in DNA: TGTGCCAGCAGCTCGGGGCCTTTAGGTGGCTACACCTTC. Its translation: CASSSGPLGGYTF.

This clonotype was found a few times. The chain recombines TRBV18 with TRBJ2-1, with D possibly TRBD2 on 5 matching bases. Trimming pared 3 bases from V and 8 bases from J, leaving 14 bases between. CDR1 is KGHSH and CDR2 is LQKENI in the germline V gene. The CDR3 length is 14 residues. The CDR3 DNA follows: TGTGCCAGCTCACCCCGGACTGACCAGGATGAGCAGTTCTTC. Protein product: CASSPRTDQDEQFF. The full variable domain, with the rest looked up from reference TRBV18 and TRBJ2-1, is NAGVMQNPRHLVRRRGQEARLRCSPMKGHSHVYWYRQLPEEGLKFMVYLQKENIIDESGMPKERFSAEFPKEGPSILRIQQVVRGDSAAYFCASSPRTDQDEQFFGPGTRLTVL.